The 32 T cell receptor beta chains reported below all come from one sample, sequenced in a study of T cell responses to AZD1222 COVID-19 vaccine. Sequenced by immunoSEQ multiplex PCR; TCRdb stores in-frame clones only, minus some. The sample yields about 140,000 clones, more than 70% seen once. The sample was peripheral blood, taken 28 days after the second AZD1222 dose. The receptors were gathered from an adult who received the AZD1222 COVID-19 vaccine.

The chain joins TRBV3-1 (or the pseudogene TRBV3-2) to TRBJ2-2; D gene ambiguous. Germline values: CDR1 LGHDT, CDR2 YNNKEL (reference sequence). The CDR3 is made up of 15 amino acids. Trimming stripped 1 base from V and 4 bases from J, with 10 bases between. This CDR3 is CASSQAFLVTGELFF. The CDR3 DNA sequence: TGTGCCAGCAGCCAAGCATTTCTCGTCACCGGGGAGCTGTTTTTT.

This chain joins TRBV19 and TRBJ1-5; possible D gene TRBD1, 6 bases. This CDR3 comprises 14 residues. The V end was cut by 5 bases, the J end by 1 base, with 9 bases between. Germline values: CDR1 LNHDA, CDR2 SQIVND (reference sequence). CDR3 region: CASSLQGSNQPQHF. CDR3 DNA: TGTGCCAGTAGTTTGCAGGGGAGCAATCAGCCCCAGCATTTT.

The chain carries TRBV28 and TRBJ2-6, with D unresolved. The germline gives CDR1 MDHEN, CDR2 SYDVKM. CDR3 length: 14 amino acids. V was pared by 4 bases and J by 2 bases, with 6 bases between. The chain's CDR3 is CASSSPAGANVLTF. CDR3 DNA sequence: TGTGCCAGCAGTTCCCCGGCTGGGGCCAACGTCCTGACTTTC. The full variable domain, its missing parts supplied by reference TRBV28 and TRBJ2-6, is DVKVTQSSRYLVKRTGEKVFLECVQDMDHENMFWYRQDPGLGLRLIYFSYDVKMKEKGDIPEGYSVSREKKERFSLILESASTNQTSMYLCASSSPAGANVLTFGAGSRLTVL.

The gene calls are TRBV3-1 (or the pseudogene TRBV3-2) and TRBJ1-1; D gene ambiguous. The CDR3 consists of 12 residues. V was trimmed by 2 bases and J by 0 bases, leaving 1 base between them. Germline V gene data show CDR1 as LGHDT and CDR2 as YNNKEL (reference sequence). The CDR3 here is CASSQMNTEAFF. The CDR3 coding sequence is TGTGCCAGCAGCCAAATGAACACTGAAGCTTTCTTT.

The J gene is TRBJ1-1, the V gene TRBV5-4, with a possible D match to TRBD1 (6 bases). The length of the CDR3 is 15 residues. The V gene lost 1 base and the J gene lost 9 bases, with 19 bases spanning the gap. Germline values: CDR1 SGHNT, CDR2 YYREEE (reference sequence). In DNA form, the CDR3 reads TGTGCCAGCAGCTTGCCAGGTGGGGGCGCGTTTAAAGCTTTCTTT. Its translation: CASSLPGGGAFKAFF.

CDR3 loop: CSVTGGSGEQYF. The CDR3 DNA reads as TGCAGCGTTACTGGCGGGAGCGGCGAGCAGTACTTC. J is TRBJ2-7 and V is TRBV29-1, with 7 bases fitting TRBD2. The V gene's germline CDR1 is SQVTM and CDR2 ANQGSEA. V lost 5 bases and J lost 6; bases outside the gene matches: 7. There are 12 residues in the CDR3.

Of note for this clone: The same CDR3 also results from other DNA sequences found in this sample. This sequence joins TRBV5-1 and TRBJ2-5; D gene uncertain. Trimming removed 2 bases from V and 1 base from J, with 9 bases in between. Germline CDR1 is SGHRS and CDR2 is YFSETQ. The CDR3 loop spans 14 amino acids. CDR3 in amino acids: CASSLSDGQETQYF. The CDR3 bases are TGCGCCAGCAGCTTATCTGACGGCCAAGAGACCCAGTACTTC.

The V gene is TRBV12-5, the J gene TRBJ2-7; possible D gene TRBD1, 5 bases. Germline CDR1 and CDR2: LGHNT and FRNRAP. V lost 6 bases to trimming and J lost 6 bases, with 12 bases between them. There are 12 residues in the CDR3. This CDR3 is CASGTSRAEQYF. CDR3 DNA: TGTGCTAGTGGGACATCCAGGGCCGAGCAGTACTTC.

The V and J genes are TRBV27 and TRBJ1-4; 7 bases fit TRBD1. V lost 5 bases, J lost 6 bases, and 6 bases stayed unmatched. This CDR3 spans 14 amino acids. Germline values: CDR1 MNHEY, CDR2 SMNVEV (reference sequence). The DNA of the CDR3 is TGTGCCAGCAGTCCCCGACAGGGTTATGAAAAACTGTTTTTT. Translated, it gives CASSPRQGYEKLFF.

The chain has TRBV27 and TRBJ1-1; D unresolved. Per the germline V gene, CDR1 is MNHEY and CDR2 is SMNVEV (reference sequence). The germline V and J ends were trimmed by 2 bases and 1 base, with 8 bases remaining between them. The CDR3 covers 14 residues. For the CDR3, the DNA is TGTGCCAGCAGTTTACGTCCGGGGAACACTGAAGCTTTCTTT. It is translated as CASSLRPGNTEAFF.

This chain uses TRBV12-5 with TRBJ1-6; 8 positions agree with TRBD1. This CDR3 is 16 amino acids long. Germline V lookup: CDR1 LGHNT, CDR2 FRNRAP. V lost 2 bases, J lost 9 bases, and 9 bases stayed unmatched. The CDR3 loop is CASGLILDRVGSPLHF. Here the CDR3 DNA reads TGTGCTAGTGGTTTGATTTTGGACAGGGTGGGTTCACCCCTCCACTTT. Complete variable domain (other parts from reference TRBV12-5 and TRBJ1-6): DARVTQTPRHKVTEMGQEVTMRCQPILGHNTVFWYRQTMMQGLELLAYFRNRAPLDDSGMPKDRFSAEMPDATLATLKIQPSEPRDSAVYFCASGLILDRVGSPLHFGNGTRLTVT.

This chain joins TRBV7-3 and TRBJ1-1, with 7 bases fitting TRBD1. Germline CDR1 SGHTA, CDR2 FQGTGA. V was clipped by 5 bases and J by 2 bases; unmatched bases: 2. The CDR3 length is 13 residues. CDR3 sequence: CASSRDRNTEAFF. In DNA form, the CDR3 reads TGTGCCAGCAGCCGGGACAGAAACACTGAAGCTTTCTTT.

The V call is TRBV4-3, the J call TRBJ2-3; 13 nucleotides match TRBD2. Per the germline V gene, CDR1 is LGHNA and CDR2 is YSLEER. The CDR3 is made up of 17 amino acids. After removal of 1 base from V and 3 bases from J, the junction contained 4 bases not matched to a gene. CDR3 loop: CASSQGPGLAGTDTQYF. The CDR3, as DNA: TGCGCCAGCAGCCAAGGGCCGGGACTAGCGGGGACAGATACGCAGTATTTT.

J is TRBJ2-1 and V is TRBV5-4; D ambiguous. Trimming pared 9 bases from V and 1 base from J, leaving 11 bases between. Germline V gives CDR1 SGHNT, CDR2 YYREEE (reference sequence). The CDR3 sequence is 13 residues long. CDR3 residues: CATGWDSYNEQFF. DNA of the CDR3: TGTGCCACCGGGTGGGATTCCTACAATGAGCAGTTCTTC. The full variable domain, completed using reference TRBV5-4 and TRBJ2-1, is ETGVTQSPTHLIKTRGQQVTLRCSSQSGHNTVSWYQQALGQGPQFIFQYYREEENGRGNFPPRFSGLQFPNYSSELNVNALELDDSALYLCATGWDSYNEQFFGPGTRLTVL.

The rearrangement links TRBV4-1 to TRBJ2-1; TRBD2 matches at 8 bases. V shed 4 bases, J shed 7 bases, and the junction held 12 bases outside the gene matches. CDR3 length: 16 amino acids. CDR1 is MGHRA and CDR2 is YSYEKL in the germline V gene. The CDR3 spells CASSRPRAGAGNEQFF. DNA for the CDR3: TGCGCCAGCAGCCGTCCCAGAGCGGGGGCTGGTAATGAGCAGTTCTTC.

The rearrangement uses TRBV19 and TRBJ2-7, with 8 bases identical to TRBD1. CDR1 LNHDA and CDR2 SQIVND come from the germline V gene (reference sequence). The CDR3 runs 16 residues. V lost 5 bases, J lost 2 bases, and 11 bases stayed unmatched. This CDR3 reads CASSFDPGGRTYEQYF. The CDR3, as DNA: TGTGCCAGTAGTTTCGACCCAGGGGGCAGAACCTACGAGCAGTACTTC.

CDR3 DNA sequence: TGTGCCAGCAGCTCACTAGCGGGAGGGGAAGATGAGCAGTTCTTC. Protein sequence: CASSSLAGGEDEQFF. The chain combines TRBV3-1 (or the pseudogene TRBV3-2) with TRBJ2-1; 13 nucleotides line up with TRBD2. The trim removed 5 bases at V and 8 bases at J, leaving 6 bases unmatched. Germline assignment: CDR1 LGHDT and CDR2 YNNKEL (reference sequence). There are 15 residues in the CDR3.

CDR3 region: CASTTATTSDSPLHF. The DNA of the CDR3 is TGTGCCAGCACCACCGCCACGACATCGGATTCACCCCTCCACTTT. The chain employs TRBV19 and TRBJ1-6, with unresolved D. This CDR3 is built from 15 residues. Trimming removed 9 bases at V and 8 bases at J, with 20 bases between. The germline V gene encodes CDR1 LNHDA and CDR2 SQIVND (reference sequence).

The chain uses TRBV7-2 and TRBJ2-5; D gene unclear. Germline V lookup: CDR1 SGHTA, CDR2 FQGNSA. The CDR3 runs to 14 residues. With 5 bases removed from V and 2 bases from J, the gap between germline ends came to 12 bases. CDR3 bases: TGTGCCAGCAGCACCCCTGGAGCACAAGAGACCCAGTACTTC. Residues: CASSTPGAQETQYF.

The rearrangement uses TRBV19 and TRBJ2-2; TRBD1 aligns across 8 bases. The CDR3 loop spans 14 amino acids. Unmatched junction bases numbered 9, after V lost 11 bases and J lost 4 bases. In germline, CDR1 is LNHDA, CDR2 SQIVND (reference sequence). The CDR3 DNA is TGTGCCTCCAGGGACAGGTTCAGCACCGGGGAGCTGTTTTTT. Translation gives CASRDRFSTGELFF. The whole variable domain, remainder taken from reference TRBV19 and TRBJ2-2, is DGGITQSPKYLFRKEGQNVTLSCEQNLNHDAMYWYRQDPGQGLRLIYYSQIVNDFQKGDIAEGYSVSREKKESFPLTVTSAQKNPTAFYLCASRDRFSTGELFFGEGSRLTVL.

The J gene is TRBJ2-7, the V gene TRBV6-5; D gene unclear. The germline V gene has CDR1 MNHEY and CDR2 SVGAGI. The ends were cut back, 5 bases at V and 2 bases at J, with 4 bases in the middle. The CDR3 loop spans 11 amino acids. CDR3 in amino acids: CASSSPYEQYF. The CDR3 bases are TGTGCCAGCAGTAGCCCCTACGAGCAGTACTTC.

This chain joins TRBV6-5 and TRBJ2-7, with D possibly being TRBD1 or TRBD2 (5 bases each). The CDR3 consists of 15 residues. Trimming cost V 6 bases and J 8 bases, with 23 bases left between them. Germline loops: CDR1 MNHEY, CDR2 SVGAGI. The CDR3 loop is CASRRGEGLVFQQYF. The CDR3 bases are TGTGCCAGCAGGAGAGGGGAAGGGCTGGTATTTCAGCAGTACTTC.

This clone was observed a single time. V gene TRBV15 combines with J gene TRBJ2-5, with D uncertain. Germline CDR1 is LNHNV and CDR2 is YYDKDF (reference sequence). V was pared by 0 bases and J by 5 bases, with 22 bases between. CDR3 length: 18 residues. The chain's CDR3 is CATSRDRVEWRERETQYF. The DNA of the CDR3 is TGTGCCACCAGCAGAGATCGGGTAGAGTGGAGAGAGAGGGAGACCCAGTACTTC. Full variable domain (remainder filled in from reference TRBV15 and TRBJ2-5): DAMVIQNPRYQVTQFGKPVTLSCSQTLNHNVMYWYQQKSSQAPKLLFHYYDKDFNNEADTPDNFQSRRPNTSFCFLDIRSPGLGDTAMYLCATSRDRVEWRERETQYFGPGTRLLVL.

As for this clone: This specimen includes other DNA sequences encoding the same CDR3. V usage is TRBV5-1 and J usage is TRBJ2-2, with a tentative D call TRBD2 (6 bases). Germline assignment: CDR1 SGHRS and CDR2 YFSETQ. The CDR3 is 15 amino acids. The ends were cut back, 2 bases at V and 0 bases at J, with 8 bases in the middle. This chain's CDR3 is CASSLGGTNTGELFF. The CDR3 DNA sequence: TGCGCCAGCAGCTTAGGCGGGACGAACACCGGGGAGCTGTTTTTT.

V and J are TRBV5-1 and TRBJ1-1; 11 positions agree with TRBD1. V dropped 4 bases and J dropped 4; count of bases not matched to a gene: 6. CDR1 is SGHRS, CDR2 YFSETQ, per germline. The CDR3 length is 15 residues. CDR3 nucleotide sequence: TGCGCCAGCAGCAAAGGGACAGGGGGAAGCACTGAAGCTTTCTTT. Protein sequence: CASSKGTGGSTEAFF.

This clone appeared a single time. The V gene is TRBV5-5, the J gene TRBJ1-6, with unresolved D. The CDR3 loop spans 14 amino acids. The V gene's germline CDR1 is SGHKS and CDR2 YYEKEE (reference sequence). The germline V and J ends were trimmed by 0 bases and 10 bases, with 11 bases remaining between them. The CDR3 sequence: CASSLAPAESPLHF. In nucleotides, the CDR3 is TGTGCCAGCAGCTTGGCCCCGGCAGAGTCACCCCTCCACTTT.

This clone is a singleton in its sample. The gene calls are TRBV18 and TRBJ2-7, with D unresolved. The germline V gene encodes CDR1 KGHSH and CDR2 LQKENI. The CDR3 has 12 residues. The V end lost 5 bases, the J end lost 0 bases, and 5 bases lay between the germline ends. The CDR3 loop is CASSGSSYEQYF. CDR3 nucleotides: TGTGCCAGCTCAGGCAGCTCCTACGAGCAGTACTTC.

The J gene is TRBJ2-3, the V gene TRBV6-2 or TRBV6-3, with a tentative D call TRBD1 (5 bases). Germline lookup yields CDR1 MNHEY and CDR2 SVGEGT. CDR3 length: 15 residues. V lost 0 bases to trimming and J lost 5 bases, with 12 bases between them. In DNA form, the CDR3 reads TGTGCCAGCAGTTACTCGATTGGGGCAGGAGATACGCAGTATTTT. It codes for CASSYSIGAGDTQYF.

The V call is TRBV10-3, the J call TRBJ2-1, with D perhaps being TRBD1 or TRBD2 (7 bases each). This CDR3 spans 15 amino acids. Trimming removed 5 bases at V and 7 bases at J, with 18 bases between. Germline CDR1 is ENHRY and CDR2 is SYGVKD. The CDR3 DNA reads TGTGCCATCAGTCCCCAGGGGGGGGGCGGGAATGAGCAGTTCTTC. Protein: CAISPQGGGGNEQFF.

V usage is TRBV3-1 (or the pseudogene TRBV3-2) and J usage is TRBJ2-7; 14 positions match TRBD2. V lost 4 bases, J lost 5 bases, and 7 bases stayed unmatched. The CDR3 runs to 16 residues. The germline V gene has CDR1 LGHDT and CDR2 YNNKEL (reference sequence). The CDR3 nucleotides are TGTGCCAGCAGCCGAGCGACTAGCGGGAGGGGCGACGAGCAGTACTTC. Translated: CASSRATSGRGDEQYF.

This rearrangement joins TRBV7-3 to TRBJ1-5; D is undetermined. Trimming took 2 bases from V and 4 from J, leaving 6 bases between them. Germline V gives CDR1 SGHTA, CDR2 FQGTGA. The CDR3 is 13 amino acids. The CDR3 nucleotides read TGTGCCAGCAGCTTATCCCTAAATCAGCCCCAGCATTTT. It encodes CASSLSLNQPQHF.

This clone occurred once. This sequence joins TRBV10-2 and TRBJ1-5; D is unresolved. This CDR3 spans 13 amino acids. Germline loops: CDR1 WSHSY, CDR2 SAAADI. Trimming removed 2 bases from V and 7 bases from J, with 9 bases in between. The CDR3 loop is CASSEGPGQPQHF. CDR3 nucleotides: TGCGCCAGCAGTGAGGGGCCGGGGCAGCCCCAGCATTTT.